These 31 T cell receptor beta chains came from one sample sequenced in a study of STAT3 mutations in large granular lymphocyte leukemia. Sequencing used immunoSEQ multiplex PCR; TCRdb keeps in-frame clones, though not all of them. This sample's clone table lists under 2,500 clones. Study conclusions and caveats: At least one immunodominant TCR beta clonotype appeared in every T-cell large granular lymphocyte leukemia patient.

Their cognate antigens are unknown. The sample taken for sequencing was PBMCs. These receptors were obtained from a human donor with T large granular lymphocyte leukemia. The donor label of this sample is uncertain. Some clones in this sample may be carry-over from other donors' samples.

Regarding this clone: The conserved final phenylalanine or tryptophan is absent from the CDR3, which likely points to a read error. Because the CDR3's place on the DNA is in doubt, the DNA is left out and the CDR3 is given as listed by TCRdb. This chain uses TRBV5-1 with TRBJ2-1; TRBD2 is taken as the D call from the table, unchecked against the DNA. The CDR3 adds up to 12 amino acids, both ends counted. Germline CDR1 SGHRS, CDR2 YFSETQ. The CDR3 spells CASRLAGDAYNE.

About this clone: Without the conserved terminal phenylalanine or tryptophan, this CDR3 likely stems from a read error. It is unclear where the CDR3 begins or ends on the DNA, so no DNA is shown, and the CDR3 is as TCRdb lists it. The chain's CDR3 is CASSLGGRNRG. This chain links TRBV7-2 with TRBJ1-2. The CDR3 region is 11 residues in length, termini included. The germline V gene has CDR1 SGHTA and CDR2 FQGNSA.

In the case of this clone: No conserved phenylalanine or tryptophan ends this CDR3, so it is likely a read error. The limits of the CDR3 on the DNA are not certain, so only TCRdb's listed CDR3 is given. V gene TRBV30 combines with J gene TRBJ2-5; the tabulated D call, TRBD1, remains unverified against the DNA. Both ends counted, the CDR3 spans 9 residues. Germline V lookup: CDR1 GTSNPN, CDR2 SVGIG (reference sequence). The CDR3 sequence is CACTGGGET.

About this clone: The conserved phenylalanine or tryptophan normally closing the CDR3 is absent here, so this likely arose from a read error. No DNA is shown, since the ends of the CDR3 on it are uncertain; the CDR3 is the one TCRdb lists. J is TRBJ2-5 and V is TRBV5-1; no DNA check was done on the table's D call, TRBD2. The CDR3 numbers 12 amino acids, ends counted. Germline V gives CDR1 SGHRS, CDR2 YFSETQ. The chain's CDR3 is CASKESGAFQET.

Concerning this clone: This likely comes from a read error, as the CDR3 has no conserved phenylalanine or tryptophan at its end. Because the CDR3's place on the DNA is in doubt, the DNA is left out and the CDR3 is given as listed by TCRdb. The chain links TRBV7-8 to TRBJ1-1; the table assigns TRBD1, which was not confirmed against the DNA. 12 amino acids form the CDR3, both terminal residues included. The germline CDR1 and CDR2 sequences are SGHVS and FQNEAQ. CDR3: CASSQQWGLRSE.

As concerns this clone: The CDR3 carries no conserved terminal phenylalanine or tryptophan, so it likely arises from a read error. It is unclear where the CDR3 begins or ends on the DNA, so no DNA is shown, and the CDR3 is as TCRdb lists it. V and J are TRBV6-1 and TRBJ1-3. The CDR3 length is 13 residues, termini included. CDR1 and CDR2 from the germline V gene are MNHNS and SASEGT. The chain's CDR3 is CASSEDYTTSGNT.

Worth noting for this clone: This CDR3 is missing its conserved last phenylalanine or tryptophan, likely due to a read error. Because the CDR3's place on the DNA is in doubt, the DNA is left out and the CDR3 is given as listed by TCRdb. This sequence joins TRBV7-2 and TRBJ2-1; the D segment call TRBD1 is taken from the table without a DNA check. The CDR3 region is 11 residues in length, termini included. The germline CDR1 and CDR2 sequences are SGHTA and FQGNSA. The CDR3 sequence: CASSLGQAANE.

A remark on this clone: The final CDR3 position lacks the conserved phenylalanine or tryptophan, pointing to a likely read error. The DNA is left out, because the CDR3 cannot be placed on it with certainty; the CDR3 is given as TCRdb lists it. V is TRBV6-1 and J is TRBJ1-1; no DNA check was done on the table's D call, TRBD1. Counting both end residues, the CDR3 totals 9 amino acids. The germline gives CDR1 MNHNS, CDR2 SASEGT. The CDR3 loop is CASSEAPKL.

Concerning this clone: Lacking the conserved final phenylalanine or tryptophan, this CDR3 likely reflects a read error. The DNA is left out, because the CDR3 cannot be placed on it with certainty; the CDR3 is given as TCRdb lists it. This CDR3 reads CSVGASGPYNE. The J gene is TRBJ2-1, the V gene TRBV29-1; the listed D gene, TRBD2, was not tested against the DNA. Germline values: CDR1 SQVTM, CDR2 ANQGSEA. Both ends counted, the CDR3 spans 11 residues.

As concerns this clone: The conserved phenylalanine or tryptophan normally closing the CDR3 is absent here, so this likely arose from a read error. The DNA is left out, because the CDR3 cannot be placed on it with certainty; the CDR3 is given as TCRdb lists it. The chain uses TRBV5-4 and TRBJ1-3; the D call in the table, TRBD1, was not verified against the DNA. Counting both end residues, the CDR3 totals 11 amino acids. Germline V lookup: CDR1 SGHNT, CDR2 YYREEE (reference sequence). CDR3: CASSLQAGGNT.

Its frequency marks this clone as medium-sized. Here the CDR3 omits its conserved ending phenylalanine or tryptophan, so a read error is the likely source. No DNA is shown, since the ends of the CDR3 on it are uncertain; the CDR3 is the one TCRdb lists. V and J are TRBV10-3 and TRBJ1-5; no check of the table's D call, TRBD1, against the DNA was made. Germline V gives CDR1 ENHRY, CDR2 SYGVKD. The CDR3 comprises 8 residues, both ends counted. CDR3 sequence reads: CAISSDSL.

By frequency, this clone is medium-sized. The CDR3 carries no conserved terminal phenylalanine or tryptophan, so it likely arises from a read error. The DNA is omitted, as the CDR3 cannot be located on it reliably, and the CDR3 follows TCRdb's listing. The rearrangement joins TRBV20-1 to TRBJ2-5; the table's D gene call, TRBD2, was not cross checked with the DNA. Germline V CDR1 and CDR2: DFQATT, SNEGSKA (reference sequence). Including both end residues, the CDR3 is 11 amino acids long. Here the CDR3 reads CSARRGESRET.

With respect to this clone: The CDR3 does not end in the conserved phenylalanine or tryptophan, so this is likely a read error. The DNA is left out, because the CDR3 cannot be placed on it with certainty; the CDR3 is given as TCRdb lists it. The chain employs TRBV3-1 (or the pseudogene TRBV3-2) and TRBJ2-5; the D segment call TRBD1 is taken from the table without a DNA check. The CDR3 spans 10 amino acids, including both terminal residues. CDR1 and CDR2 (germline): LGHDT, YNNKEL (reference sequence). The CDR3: CASSQDLWET.

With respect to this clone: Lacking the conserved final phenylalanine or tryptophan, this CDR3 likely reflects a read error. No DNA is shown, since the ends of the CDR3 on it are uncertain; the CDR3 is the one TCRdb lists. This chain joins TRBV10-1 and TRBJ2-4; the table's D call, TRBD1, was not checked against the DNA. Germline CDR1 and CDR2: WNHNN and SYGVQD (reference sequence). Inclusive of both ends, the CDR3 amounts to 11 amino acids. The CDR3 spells CASSPIGQGNI.

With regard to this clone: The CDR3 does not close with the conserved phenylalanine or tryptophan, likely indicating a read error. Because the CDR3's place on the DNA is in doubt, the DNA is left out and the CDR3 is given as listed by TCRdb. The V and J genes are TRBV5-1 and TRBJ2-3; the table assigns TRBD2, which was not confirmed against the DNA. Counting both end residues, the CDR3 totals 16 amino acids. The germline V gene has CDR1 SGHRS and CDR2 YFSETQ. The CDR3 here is CASSLPGTSGGTGTDT.

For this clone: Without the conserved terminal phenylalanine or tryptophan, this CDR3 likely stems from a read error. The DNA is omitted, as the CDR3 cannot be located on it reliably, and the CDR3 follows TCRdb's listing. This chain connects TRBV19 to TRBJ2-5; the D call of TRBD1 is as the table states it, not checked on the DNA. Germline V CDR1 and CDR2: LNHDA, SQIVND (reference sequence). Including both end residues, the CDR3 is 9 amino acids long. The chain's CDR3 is CASSIGAET.

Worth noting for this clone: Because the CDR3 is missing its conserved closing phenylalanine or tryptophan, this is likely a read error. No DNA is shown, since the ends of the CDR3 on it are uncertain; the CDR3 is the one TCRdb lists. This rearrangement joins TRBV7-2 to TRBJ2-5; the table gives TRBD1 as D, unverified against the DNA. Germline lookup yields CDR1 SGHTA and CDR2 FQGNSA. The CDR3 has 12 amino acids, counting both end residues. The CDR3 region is CASSLDPTERET.

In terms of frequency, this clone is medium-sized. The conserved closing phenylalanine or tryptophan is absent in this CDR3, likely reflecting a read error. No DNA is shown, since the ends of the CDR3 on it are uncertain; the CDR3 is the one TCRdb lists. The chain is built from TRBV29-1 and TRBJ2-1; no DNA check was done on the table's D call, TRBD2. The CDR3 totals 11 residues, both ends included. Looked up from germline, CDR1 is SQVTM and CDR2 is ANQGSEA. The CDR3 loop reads CSVASAPGWNE.

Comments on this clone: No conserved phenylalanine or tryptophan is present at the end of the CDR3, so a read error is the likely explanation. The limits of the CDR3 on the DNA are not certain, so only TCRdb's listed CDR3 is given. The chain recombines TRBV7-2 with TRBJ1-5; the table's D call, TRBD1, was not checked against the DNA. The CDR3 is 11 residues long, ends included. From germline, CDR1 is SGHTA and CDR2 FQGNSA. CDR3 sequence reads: CASSSGRANQP.

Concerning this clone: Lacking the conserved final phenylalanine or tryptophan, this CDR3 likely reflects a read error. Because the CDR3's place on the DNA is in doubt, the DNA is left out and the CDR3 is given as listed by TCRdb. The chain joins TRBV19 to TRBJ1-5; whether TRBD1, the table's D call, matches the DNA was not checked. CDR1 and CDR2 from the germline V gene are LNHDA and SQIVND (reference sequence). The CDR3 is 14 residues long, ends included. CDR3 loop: CASDRGKFTDSNQP.

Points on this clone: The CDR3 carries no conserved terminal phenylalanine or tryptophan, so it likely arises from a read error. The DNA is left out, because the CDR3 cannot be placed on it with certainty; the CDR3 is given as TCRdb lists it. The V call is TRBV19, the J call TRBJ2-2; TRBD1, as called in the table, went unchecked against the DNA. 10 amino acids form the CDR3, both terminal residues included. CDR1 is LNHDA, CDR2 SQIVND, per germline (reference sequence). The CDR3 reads CASMGWSTGE.

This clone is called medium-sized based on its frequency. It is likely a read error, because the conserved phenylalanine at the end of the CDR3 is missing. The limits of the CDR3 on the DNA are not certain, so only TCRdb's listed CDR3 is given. This chain's CDR3 is CASSLAGEQET. The genes are TRBV5-4 and TRBJ2-5; the table names TRBD2, a call not compared with the DNA. CDR1 and CDR2 (germline): SGHNT, YYREEE (reference sequence). The CDR3 has 11 residues if both end residues are counted.

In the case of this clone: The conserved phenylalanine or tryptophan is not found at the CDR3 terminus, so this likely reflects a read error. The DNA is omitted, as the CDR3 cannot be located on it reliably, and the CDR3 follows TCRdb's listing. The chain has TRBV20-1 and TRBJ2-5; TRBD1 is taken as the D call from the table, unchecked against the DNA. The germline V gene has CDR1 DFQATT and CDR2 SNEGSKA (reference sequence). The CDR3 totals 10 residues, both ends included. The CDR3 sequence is CSARWGQGQT.

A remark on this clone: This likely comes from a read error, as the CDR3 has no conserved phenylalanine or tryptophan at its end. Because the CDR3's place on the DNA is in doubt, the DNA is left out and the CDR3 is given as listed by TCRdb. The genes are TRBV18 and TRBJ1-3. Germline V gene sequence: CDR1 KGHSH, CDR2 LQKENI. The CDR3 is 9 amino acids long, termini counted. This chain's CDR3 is CASSPDGNT.

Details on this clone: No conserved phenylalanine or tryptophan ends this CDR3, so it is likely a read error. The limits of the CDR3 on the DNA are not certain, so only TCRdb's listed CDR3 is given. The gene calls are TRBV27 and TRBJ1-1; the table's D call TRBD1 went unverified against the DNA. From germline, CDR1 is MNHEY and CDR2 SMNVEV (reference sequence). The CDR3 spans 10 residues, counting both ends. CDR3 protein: CASSLTKSTE.

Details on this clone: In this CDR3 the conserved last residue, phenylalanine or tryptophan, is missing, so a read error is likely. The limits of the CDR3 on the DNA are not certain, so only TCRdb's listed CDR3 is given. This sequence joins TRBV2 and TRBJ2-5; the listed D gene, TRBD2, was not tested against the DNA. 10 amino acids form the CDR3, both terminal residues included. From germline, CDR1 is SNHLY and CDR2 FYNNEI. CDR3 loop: CASGGTSGET.

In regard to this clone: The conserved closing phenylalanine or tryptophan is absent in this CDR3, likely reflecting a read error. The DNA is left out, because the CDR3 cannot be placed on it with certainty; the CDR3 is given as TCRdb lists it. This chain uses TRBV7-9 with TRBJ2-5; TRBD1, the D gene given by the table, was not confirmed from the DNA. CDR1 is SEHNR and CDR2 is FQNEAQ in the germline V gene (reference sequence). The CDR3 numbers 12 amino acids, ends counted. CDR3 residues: CASSSQTAYQET.

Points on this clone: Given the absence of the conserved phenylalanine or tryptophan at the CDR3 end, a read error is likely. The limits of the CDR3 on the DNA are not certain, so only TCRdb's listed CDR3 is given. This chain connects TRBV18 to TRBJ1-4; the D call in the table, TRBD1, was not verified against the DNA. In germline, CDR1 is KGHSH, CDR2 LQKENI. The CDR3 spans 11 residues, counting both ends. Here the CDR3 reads CASSPGQGDEK.

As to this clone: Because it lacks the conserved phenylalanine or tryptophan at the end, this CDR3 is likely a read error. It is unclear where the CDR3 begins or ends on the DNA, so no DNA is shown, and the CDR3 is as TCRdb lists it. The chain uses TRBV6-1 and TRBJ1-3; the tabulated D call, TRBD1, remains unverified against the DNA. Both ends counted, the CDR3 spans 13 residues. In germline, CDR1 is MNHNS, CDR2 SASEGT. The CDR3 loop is CASSEGETGSGNT.

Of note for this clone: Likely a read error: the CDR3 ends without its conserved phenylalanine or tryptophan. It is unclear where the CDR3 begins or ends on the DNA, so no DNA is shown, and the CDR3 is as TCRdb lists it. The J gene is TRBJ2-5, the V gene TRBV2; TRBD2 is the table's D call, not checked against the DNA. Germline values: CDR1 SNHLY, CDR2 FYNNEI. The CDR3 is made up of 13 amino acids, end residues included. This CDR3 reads CASSAGLAGGRET.

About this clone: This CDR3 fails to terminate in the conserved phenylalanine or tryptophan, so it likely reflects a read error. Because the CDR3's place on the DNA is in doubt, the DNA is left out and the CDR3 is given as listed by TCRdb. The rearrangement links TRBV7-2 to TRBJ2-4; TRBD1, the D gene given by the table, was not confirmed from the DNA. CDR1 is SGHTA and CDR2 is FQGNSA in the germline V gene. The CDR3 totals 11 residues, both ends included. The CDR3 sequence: CASSSGQGSSI.